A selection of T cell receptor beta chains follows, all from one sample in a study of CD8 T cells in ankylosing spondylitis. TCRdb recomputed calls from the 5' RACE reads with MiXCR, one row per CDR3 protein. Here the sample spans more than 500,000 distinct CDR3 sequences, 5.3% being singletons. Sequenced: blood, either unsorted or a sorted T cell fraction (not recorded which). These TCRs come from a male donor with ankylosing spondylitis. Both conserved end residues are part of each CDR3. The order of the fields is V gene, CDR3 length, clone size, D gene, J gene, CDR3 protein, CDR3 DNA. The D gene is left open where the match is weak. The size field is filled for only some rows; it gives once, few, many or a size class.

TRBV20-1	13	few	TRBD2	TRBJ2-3	CSGSSGSLDTQYF	TGCAGTGGGTCTAGCGGTTCCCTAGATACGCAGTATTTT
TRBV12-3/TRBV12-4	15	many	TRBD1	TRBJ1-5	CASSQGQGGYQPQHF	TGTGCCAGCAGTCAGGGACAGGGGGGCTACCAGCCCCAGCATTTT
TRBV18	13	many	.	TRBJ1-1	CASSPRQNTEAFF	TGTGCCAGCTCACCTAGACAGAACACTGAAGCTTTCTTT
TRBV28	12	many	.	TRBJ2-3	CATIAMGDTQYF	TGTGCCACCATCGCGATGGGGGATACGCAGTATTTT
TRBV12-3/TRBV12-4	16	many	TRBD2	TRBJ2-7	CASSPRGAGGPDGQYF	TGTGCCAGCAGTCCACGGGGGGCGGGAGGGCCGGACGGGCAGTACTTC
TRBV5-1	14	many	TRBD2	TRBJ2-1	CASSATGGGNEQFF	TGCGCCAGCAGCGCAACGGGGGGGGGCAATGAGCAGTTCTTC
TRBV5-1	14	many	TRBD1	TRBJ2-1	CASRPRTGWNEQFF	TGCGCCAGCAGGCCCCGGACAGGGTGGAATGAGCAGTTCTTC
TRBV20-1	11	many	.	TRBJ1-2	CSARGLYGYTF	TGCAGTGCTAGGGGACTCTATGGCTACACCTTC
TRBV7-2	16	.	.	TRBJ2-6	CASSLPGFSGANVLTF	TGTGCCAGCAGCTTACCAGGGTTCTCTGGGGCCAACGTCCTGACTTTC
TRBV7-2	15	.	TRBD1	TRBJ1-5	CASSPRGQGNQPQHF	TGTGCCAGCAGCCCCCGGGGACAGGGCAATCAGCCCCAGCATTTT
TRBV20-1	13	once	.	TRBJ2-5	CSAGLSLEETQYF	TGCAGTGCGGGACTCTCCCTAGAGGAGACCCAGTACTTC
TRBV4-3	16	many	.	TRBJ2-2	CASSQERGWLTGELFF	TGCGCCAGCAGCCAAGAACGGGGCTGGCTCACCGGGGAGCTGTTTTTT
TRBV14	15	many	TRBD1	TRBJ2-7	CASSRLGTVRYEQYF	TGTGCCAGCAGCCGACTCGGGACAGTTCGCTACGAGCAGTACTTC
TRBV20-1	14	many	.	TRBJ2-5	CSARRDTYQETQYF	TGCAGTGCTAGGCGGGACACATACCAAGAGACCCAGTACTTC
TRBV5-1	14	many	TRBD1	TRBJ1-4	CASGLNRGGEKLFF	TGCGCCAGCGGGCTGAACAGGGGAGGCGAAAAACTGTTTTTT
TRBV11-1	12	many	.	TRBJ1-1	CASSAQDGEAFF	TGTGCCAGCAGCGCTCAGGACGGTGAAGCTTTCTTT
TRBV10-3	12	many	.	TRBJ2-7	CATGPQPYEQYF	TGTGCCACCGGCCCCCAACCCTACGAGCAGTACTTC
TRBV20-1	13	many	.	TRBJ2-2	CSAREGATGELFF	TGCAGTGCTAGAGAGGGGGCCACCGGGGAGCTGTTTTTT
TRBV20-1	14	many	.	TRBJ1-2	CSARGLGTPYGYTF	TGCAGTGCTAGAGGCCTCGGGACACCATATGGCTACACCTTC
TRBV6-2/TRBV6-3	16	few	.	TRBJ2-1	CASSSHSNPSYNEQFF	TGTGCCAGCAGTTCCCACTCTAATCCCTCCTACAATGAGCAGTTCTTC
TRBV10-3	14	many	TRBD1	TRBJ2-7	CAIRAGTETYEQYF	TGTGCCATCAGGGCCGGGACAGAGACCTACGAGCAGTACTTC
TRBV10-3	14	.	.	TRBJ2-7	CAISGVAGGYEQYF	TGTGCCATCAGTGGGGTAGCCGGGGGTTACGAGCAGTACTTC
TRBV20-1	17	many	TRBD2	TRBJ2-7	CSARVGNGEGSVREQYF	TGCAGTGCTAGAGTCGGTAACGGGGAGGGTAGCGTTCGCGAGCAGTACTTC
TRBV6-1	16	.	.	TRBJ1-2	CASRRPGRGGDYGYTF	TGTGCCAGCAGGCGGCCCGGACGGGGGGGGGACTATGGCTACACCTTC
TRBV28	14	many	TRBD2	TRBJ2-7	CASSRLAGLYEQYF	TGTGCCAGCAGTCGGCTAGCGGGACTCTACGAGCAGTACTTC
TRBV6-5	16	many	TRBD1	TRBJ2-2	CASSYPQGIGTGELFF	TGTGCCAGCAGTTACCCACAGGGGATTGGGACCGGGGAGCTGTTTTTT
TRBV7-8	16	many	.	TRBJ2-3	CASSLVYTAGADTQYF	TGTGCCAGCAGCTTAGTTTATACGGCAGGGGCAGATACGCAGTATTTT
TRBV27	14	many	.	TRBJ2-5	CASSVGLSQGTQYF	TGTGCCAGCTCAGTTGGACTGTCCCAGGGGACCCAGTACTTC
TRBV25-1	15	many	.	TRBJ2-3	CASSMAVLGTDTQYF	TGTGCCAGCAGTATGGCGGTCTTAGGCACAGATACGCAGTATTTT
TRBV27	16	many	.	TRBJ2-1	CASSLYGRGVYNEQFF	TGTGCCAGCAGTTTATATGGCAGGGGGGTATACAATGAGCAGTTCTTC
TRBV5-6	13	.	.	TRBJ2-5	CASGLGGRETQYF	TGTGCCAGCGGCCTCGGGGGTAGAGAGACCCAGTACTTC
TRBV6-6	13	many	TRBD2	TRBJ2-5	CATGTSGEQTQYF	TGTGCCACCGGGACTAGCGGGGAACAGACCCAGTACTTC
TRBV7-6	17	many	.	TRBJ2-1	CASSLVWGRDGYNEQFF	TGTGCCAGCAGCTTAGTCTGGGGCAGGGACGGGTACAATGAGCAGTTCTTC
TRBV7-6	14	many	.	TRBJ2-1	CASSQGGGYNEQFF	TGTGCCAGCAGTCAGGGGGGGGGCTACAATGAGCAGTTCTTC
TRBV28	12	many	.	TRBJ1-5	CASSSLGRAQHF	TGTGCCAGCAGTTCCCTGGGGAGGGCCCAGCATTTT
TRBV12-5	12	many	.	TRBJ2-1	CASGIRDNEQFF	TGTGCTAGTGGCATCCGGGACAATGAGCAGTTCTTC
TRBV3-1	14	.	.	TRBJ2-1	CASSPWTGNNEQFF	TGTGCCAGCAGCCCCTGGACTGGAAACAATGAGCAGTTCTTC